Listed below are T cell receptor beta chains from one sample, sequenced in a study of read filtering for tumor transcriptome and immune sequencing. MiXCR was run by TCRdb on the reads, yielding one entry per CDR3 protein. The sample holds 65,000 or so distinct CDR3 sequences; roughly 18% are singletons and the top ten take around 9.9%. Sequencing was performed on a population of CD138-negative cells sorted from bone marrow. The receptors were sampled from a donor aged 40 or older with multiple myeloma. CDR3s include the opening cysteine and the closing phenylalanine or tryptophan. Fields, in order: CDR3 protein, CDR3 DNA, D gene, J gene, clone size, V gene. The D gene is left open where the match is weak. The size of a clone is reported for some rows only, either as once, few or many, or as a class for expanded clones.

cdr3_aa: CASSLVQGFTEAFF
cdr3_nt: TGTGCCAGCAGCTTAGTACAGGGTTTCACTGAAGCTTTCTTT
d_call: -
j_call: TRBJ1-1
clone_size: many
v_call: TRBV7-9

cdr3_aa: CASSQVPDTSQPQHF
cdr3_nt: TGTGCCAGCAGCCAAGTCCCTGACACGAGTCAGCCCCAGCATTTT
d_call: -
j_call: TRBJ1-5
clone_size: -
v_call: TRBV4-2

cdr3_aa: CASSQVRTSFEQFF
cdr3_nt: TGTGCCAGCAGCCAAGTTCGGACTAGTTTTGAGCAGTTCTTC
d_call: TRBD2
j_call: TRBJ2-1
clone_size: many
v_call: TRBV3-1

cdr3_aa: CSVEGPEGYTF
cdr3_nt: TGCAGCGTCGAGGGACCGGAGGGCTACACCTTC
d_call: -
j_call: TRBJ1-2
clone_size: -
v_call: TRBV29-1

cdr3_aa: CASSQGEYQETQYF
cdr3_nt: TGTGCCAGCAGCCAAGGGGAGTATCAAGAGACCCAGTACTTC
d_call: -
j_call: TRBJ2-5
clone_size: few
v_call: TRBV3-1

cdr3_aa: CATSDQGTGWYEQFF
cdr3_nt: TGTGCCACCAGTGATCAAGGGACAGGGTGGTATGAGCAGTTCTTC
d_call: TRBD1
j_call: TRBJ2-1
clone_size: many
v_call: TRBV24-1

cdr3_aa: CASSLSGSAGELFF
cdr3_nt: TGTGCCAGCAGTCTTAGCGGGAGTGCCGGGGAGCTGTTTTTT
d_call: TRBD2
j_call: TRBJ2-2
clone_size: many
v_call: TRBV28

cdr3_aa: CASSYSGGTYEQYF
cdr3_nt: TGTGCCAGCAGTTACTCCGGCGGAACCTACGAGCAGTACTTC
d_call: -
j_call: TRBJ2-7
clone_size: many
v_call: TRBV6-6

cdr3_aa: CASRPGQTNSNQPQHF
cdr3_nt: TGTGCCAGCCGACCGGGACAGACTAATAGCAATCAGCCCCAGCATTTT
d_call: TRBD1
j_call: TRBJ1-5
clone_size: many
v_call: TRBV6-5

cdr3_aa: CATTAGVQAFF
cdr3_nt: TGTGCCACCACCGCCGGGGTTCAAGCTTTCTTT
d_call: -
j_call: TRBJ1-1
clone_size: many
v_call: TRBV19

cdr3_aa: CASCWAGGYEQYF
cdr3_nt: TGTGCCTCCTGTTGGGCTGGGGGCTACGAGCAGTACTTC
d_call: -
j_call: TRBJ2-7
clone_size: many
v_call: TRBV27

cdr3_aa: CSARTSVDEQYF
cdr3_nt: TGCAGCGCGAGGACTAGCGTAGACGAGCAGTACTTC
d_call: TRBD2
j_call: TRBJ2-7
clone_size: many
v_call: TRBV29-1

cdr3_aa: CASSVHSRSTEAFF
cdr3_nt: TGTGCCAGCAGTGTTCACAGTCGAAGCACTGAAGCTTTCTTT
d_call: -
j_call: TRBJ1-1
clone_size: many
v_call: TRBV6-1

cdr3_aa: CSARDPAREGPEAFF
cdr3_nt: TGCAGTGCTAGAGACCCCGCTAGGGAAGGACCTGAAGCTTTCTTT
d_call: -
j_call: TRBJ1-1
clone_size: few
v_call: TRBV20-1

cdr3_aa: CASSVASSGGYNEQFF
cdr3_nt: TGTGCCAGCAGCGTAGCTTCTAGCGGAGGTTACAATGAGCAGTTCTTC
d_call: TRBD2
j_call: TRBJ2-1
clone_size: -
v_call: TRBV9

cdr3_aa: CASSPRGPISSSNQPQHF
cdr3_nt: TGCGCCAGCAGCCCCCGAGGCCCTATATCCTCTAGCAATCAGCCCCAGCATTTT
d_call: -
j_call: TRBJ1-5
clone_size: many
v_call: TRBV5-1

cdr3_aa: CASILGAGGFGEQFF
cdr3_nt: TGTGCCAGCATCCTTGGGGCGGGGGGCTTTGGCGAGCAGTTCTTC
d_call: TRBD2
j_call: TRBJ2-1
clone_size: many
v_call: TRBV7-8

cdr3_aa: CAISGVSRTDIQYF
cdr3_nt: TGTGCCATCAGTGGTGTTAGCAGAACGGACATTCAGTACTTC
d_call: -
j_call: TRBJ2-4
clone_size: many
v_call: TRBV10-3

cdr3_aa: CASSPTGGYQPQHF
cdr3_nt: TGTGCCAGCAGCCCGACAGGAGGGTACCAGCCCCAGCATTTT
d_call: -
j_call: TRBJ1-5
clone_size: -
v_call: TRBV11-2

cdr3_aa: CASAQGRSSYEQYF
cdr3_nt: TGTGCCAGCGCACAGGGCCGGAGCTCCTACGAGCAGTACTTC
d_call: -
j_call: TRBJ2-7
clone_size: many
v_call: TRBV6-5

cdr3_aa: CASGWTESTDTQYF
cdr3_nt: TGTGCCAGCGGTTGGACAGAAAGCACAGATACGCAGTATTTT
d_call: -
j_call: TRBJ2-3
clone_size: many
v_call: TRBV6-1

cdr3_aa: CSVEGGGGYEQYF
cdr3_nt: TGCAGCGTTGAAGGAGGGGGGGGGTACGAGCAGTACTTC
d_call: -
j_call: TRBJ2-7
clone_size: many
v_call: TRBV29-1

cdr3_aa: CAWSDPGSPGELFF
cdr3_nt: TGTGCCTGGAGTGACCCGGGGTCCCCCGGGGAGCTGTTTTTT
d_call: -
j_call: TRBJ2-2
clone_size: many
v_call: TRBV30

cdr3_aa: CASSPWTSGRENEQFF
cdr3_nt: TGTGCCAGCAGCCCCTGGACTAGCGGGAGAGAGAATGAGCAGTTCTTC
d_call: TRBD2
j_call: TRBJ2-1
clone_size: many
v_call: TRBV7-2

cdr3_aa: CSAREALTGAGETQYF
cdr3_nt: TGCAGTGCTAGAGAAGCTCTTACAGGGGCCGGGGAGACCCAGTACTTC
d_call: TRBD1
j_call: TRBJ2-5
clone_size: -
v_call: TRBV20-1

cdr3_aa: CASSPGHSSDEQFF
cdr3_nt: TGTGCCAGCAGCCCGGGACATTCGAGCGATGAGCAGTTCTTC
d_call: -
j_call: TRBJ2-1
clone_size: many
v_call: TRBV12-3/TRBV12-4

cdr3_aa: CASRLPPERGNQETQYF
cdr3_nt: TGTGCAAGTCGCTTACCCCCTGAGCGGGGGAACCAAGAGACCCAGTACTTC
d_call: -
j_call: TRBJ2-5
clone_size: many
v_call: TRBV12-2

cdr3_aa: CASSLAGQDQPQHF
cdr3_nt: TGCGCCAGCAGCTTGGCAGGGCAGGATCAGCCCCAGCATTTT
d_call: -
j_call: TRBJ1-5
clone_size: -
v_call: TRBV5-1

cdr3_aa: CATSSLAGANEQFF
cdr3_nt: TGTGCCACCAGCAGTCTAGCGGGAGCAAATGAGCAGTTCTTC
d_call: TRBD2
j_call: TRBJ2-1
clone_size: many
v_call: TRBV15

cdr3_aa: CASSAGGTEAFF
cdr3_nt: TGTGCCAGCTCTGCAGGGGGCACTGAAGCTTTCTTT
d_call: TRBD1
j_call: TRBJ1-1
clone_size: -
v_call: TRBV6-2/TRBV6-3

cdr3_aa: CSASVPRWRLNTEAFF
cdr3_nt: TGCAGTGCTAGCGTCCCCAGGTGGCGTTTGAACACTGAAGCTTTCTTT
d_call: -
j_call: TRBJ1-1
clone_size: many
v_call: TRBV20-1

cdr3_aa: CSARADRFQETQYF
cdr3_nt: TGCAGTGCTAGAGCCGACAGGTTCCAAGAGACCCAGTACTTC
d_call: -
j_call: TRBJ2-5
clone_size: many
v_call: TRBV20-1

cdr3_aa: CASSLDRTSGTDTQYF
cdr3_nt: TGTGCCAGCAGCTTAGATAGAACTAGCGGTACAGATACGCAGTATTTT
d_call: TRBD2
j_call: TRBJ2-3
clone_size: many
v_call: TRBV11-2

cdr3_aa: CASSQDVRSIEALF
cdr3_nt: TGTGCCAGCAGCCAAGATGTGCGGAGCATTGAAGCTCTCTTT
d_call: -
j_call: TRBJ1-1
clone_size: once
v_call: TRBV4-2

cdr3_aa: CASSPQAGTRDSGANVLTF
cdr3_nt: TGTGCCAGCAGCCCCCAAGCCGGGACTAGGGACTCTGGGGCCAACGTCCTGACTTTC
d_call: TRBD2
j_call: TRBJ2-6
clone_size: many
v_call: TRBV9

cdr3_aa: CASKAGQETQYF
cdr3_nt: TGTGCCAGCAAGGCGGGTCAAGAGACCCAGTACTTC
d_call: -
j_call: TRBJ2-5
clone_size: many
v_call: TRBV2

cdr3_aa: CASSDQGDNTEAFF
cdr3_nt: TGCGCCAGCAGTGATCAAGGGGACAACACTGAAGCTTTCTTT
d_call: -
j_call: TRBJ1-1
clone_size: many
v_call: TRBV10-2

cdr3_aa: CASSLASNNEQFF
cdr3_nt: TGTGCCAGCAGCTTAGCTAGTAACAATGAGCAGTTCTTC
d_call: -
j_call: TRBJ2-1
clone_size: many
v_call: TRBV7-2

cdr3_aa: CASSLDFGEQFF
cdr3_nt: TGTGCCAGCAGCTTAGATTTCGGTGAGCAGTTCTTC
d_call: -
j_call: TRBJ2-1
clone_size: many
v_call: TRBV11-2

cdr3_aa: CSARDWGPGTEQYF
cdr3_nt: TGCAGTGCTAGAGATTGGGGACCCGGTACCGAGCAGTACTTC
d_call: -
j_call: TRBJ2-7
clone_size: many
v_call: TRBV20-1

cdr3_aa: CASSAGHNQPQHF
cdr3_nt: TGTGCCAGCAGTGCCGGACACAATCAGCCCCAGCATTTT
d_call: -
j_call: TRBJ1-5
clone_size: many
v_call: TRBV2